The 19 T cell receptor beta chains listed next were all sequenced from one sample in a study of blood T cells in healthy people across ages. The second PCR ran roughly 6 to 11 cycles with a sample-barcoded 5' primer and J-beta primers. TCRdb used MiXCR to reprocess the 5' RACE reads, holding one entry per CDR3 protein. The table has 600,000 to 1,000,000 distinct CDR3 sequences, 20% to 25% seen once. The data were also submitted as part of a second study, on T cells of mothers and their children.

The sequenced material came from blood. Source of these receptors: a boy younger than 18 in good health.

This clonotype was seen at least ten times. CDR3 bases: TGTGCCAGCACCCAAAGGGAGGGCTCGGGTGAAAAACTGTTTTTT. This codes for CASTQREGSGEKLFF. V gene TRBV25-1 combines with J gene TRBJ1-4; no definite D call. The CDR3 totals 15 residues. V was pared by 7 bases and J by 7 bases, with 19 bases between. The germline gives CDR1 MGHDK, CDR2 SYGVNS. The full variable domain, its missing parts supplied by reference TRBV25-1 and TRBJ1-4, is EADIYQTPRYLVIGTGKKITLECSQTMGHDKMYWYQQDPGMELHLIHYSYGVNSTEKGDLSSESTVSRIRTEHFPLTLESARPSHTSQYLCASTQREGSGEKLFFGSGTQLSVL.

CDR3 sequence reads: CASIPGQGFVQYF. The CDR3 region has the DNA TGTGCCAGCATTCCGGGACAGGGTTTTGTGCAGTACTTC. The rearrangement uses TRBV12-3 or TRBV12-4 and TRBJ2-7; 9 bases are shared with TRBD1. V shed 7 bases, J shed 9 bases, and the junction held 10 bases outside the gene matches. This CDR3 is 13 amino acids long.

This rearrangement joins TRBV3-1 to TRBJ2-5; the D gene is possibly TRBD2 (6 bases). Trimming left V 0 bases short and J 5 bases short, with 10 bases between. CDR3 length: 14 amino acids. Germline assignment: CDR1 LGHDT and CDR2 YNNKEL (reference sequence). CDR3 residues: CASSQEGRSETQYF. The CDR3 DNA is TGTGCCAGCAGCCAAGAGGGGAGGTCTGAGACCCAGTACTTC.

This clonotype was counted a few times. Here the CDR3 reads CASSLMRESNYGYTF. CDR3 bases: TGTGCCAGCAGTTTAATGAGGGAGAGCAACTATGGCTACACCTTC. The chain couples TRBV27 to TRBJ1-2; the D is unclear. The CDR3 sequence is 15 residues long. Trimming stripped 2 bases from V and 2 bases from J, with 12 bases between. Germline CDR1 is MNHEY and CDR2 is SMNVEV (reference sequence).

The rearrangement joins TRBV27 to TRBJ2-1; 10 bases map to TRBD2. The DNA end favors TRBJ2-7, so the J call may be wrong. The CDR3 consists of 15 residues. Germline assignment: CDR1 MNHEY and CDR2 SMNVEV (reference sequence). The CDR3 reads CASSASGTSAYEQYF. CDR3 DNA: TGTGCCAGCAGTGCCTCCGGGACTAGCGCCTACGAGCAGTACTTC.

The chain recombines TRBV29-1 with TRBJ2-5; TRBD2 might be the D (6 bases). Per germline, CDR1 SQVTM and CDR2 ANQGSEA. Deletions cut 4 bases from V and 1 base from J, with 10 bases between. The CDR3 contains 13 residues. CDR3 protein: CSVGWRGQETQYF. DNA for the CDR3: TGCAGCGTTGGATGGAGGGGCCAAGAGACCCAGTACTTC.

This clonotype showed up just a few times. The genes are TRBV11-2 and TRBJ2-4; weak D call: TRBD1 (6 bases). Germline V gives CDR1 SGHAT, CDR2 FQNNGV. The V gene lost 1 base and the J gene lost 6 bases, with 10 bases spanning the gap. CDR3 length: 14 residues. The CDR3 nucleotides are TGTGCCAGCAGCTTAGCAGGACAGTTAAACATTCAGTACTTC. Translation gives CASSLAGQLNIQYF. The whole variable domain, remainder taken from reference TRBV11-2 and TRBJ2-4, is EAGVAQSPRYKIIEKRQSVAFWCNPISGHATLYWYQQILGQGPKLLIQFQNNGVVDDSQLPKDRFSAERLKGVDSTLKIQPAKLEDSAVYLCASSLAGQLNIQYFGAGTRLSVL.

Comments on this clonotype: The junction departs from the called germline gene at one end, perhaps through a read error. V gene TRBV20-1 combines with J gene TRBJ2-3, with TRBD2 matching over 7 bases. The germline V gene has CDR1 DFQATT and CDR2 SNEGSKA (reference sequence). This CDR3 region has 15 residues. The CDR3 DNA reads TGCGGTGCAGTGACTAGCCCGAGTATGACAGATACGCAGTATTTT. It specifies CGAVTSPSMTDTQYF.

This clonotype appeared a few times. The V gene is TRBV2, the J gene TRBJ2-2; possibly TRBD2 for D (6 bases). The CDR3 has 16 amino acids. Germline CDR1 and CDR2: SNHLY and FYNNEI. V lost 7 bases, J lost 1 base, and 16 bases lay in between. CDR3 nucleotides: TGTGCCAGCACGCCTCCGGGACTCTTGAACACCGGGGAGCTGTTTTTT. Residues: CASTPPGLLNTGELFF.

This clonotype was counted between two and nine times. This sequence joins TRBV10-3 and TRBJ2-3; a weak D match, TRBD2 (6 bases). The CDR3 runs to 12 residues. Trimming removed 6 bases at V and 2 bases at J, with 6 bases between. Germline V gene sequence: CDR1 ENHRY, CDR2 SYGVKD. CDR3: CAIRDYTDTQYF. The CDR3 bases are TGTGCCATCAGGGACTACACAGATACGCAGTATTTT.

The rearrangement joins TRBV20-1 to TRBJ2-7, with 11 nucleotides matching TRBD2. CDR3 length: 14 amino acids. With 0 bases clipped from V and 11 bases from J, the junction kept 9 bases outside the gene matches. The germline CDR1 and CDR2 sequences are DFQATT and SNEGSKA (reference sequence). The CDR3 loop is CSARDQTSGTKEYF. The DNA for the CDR3 is TGCAGTGCTAGAGATCAGACTAGCGGGACCAAAGAGTACTTC.

This clonotype was seen a few times. The chain couples TRBV5-1 to TRBJ2-3; 9 nucleotides match TRBD2. The V gene's germline CDR1 is SGHRS and CDR2 YFSETQ. The CDR3 extends over 15 amino acids. V was pared by 4 bases and J by 4 bases, with 7 bases of the junction left unmatched. The CDR3 loop reads CASSPRGGAPDTQYF. The CDR3 DNA reads TGCGCCAGCAGCCCCCGCGGGGGGGCCCCAGATACGCAGTATTTT.

This clonotype was detected only a few times. The chain employs TRBV4-3 and TRBJ2-6; D is unresolved. The V end was cut by 0 bases, the J end by 4 bases, with 13 bases between. Germline CDR1 LGHNA, CDR2 YSLEER. CDR3 length equals 17 residues. CDR3 DNA: TGCGCCAGCAGCCAAGAACACCGGTTCTGGGGGGCCAACGTCCTGACTTTC. Its protein is CASSQEHRFWGANVLTF.

The rearrangement links TRBV2 to TRBJ2-5, with D tentatively TRBD1 or TRBD2 (6 bases each). The CDR3 contains 15 residues. In germline, CDR1 is SNHLY, CDR2 FYNNEI. V lost 2 bases to trimming and J lost 6 bases, with 16 bases between them. This chain's CDR3 is CASSESRGRLQTQYF. The DNA for the CDR3 is TGTGCCAGCAGTGAAAGCCGGGGGCGTTTGCAGACCCAGTACTTC.

This sequence joins TRBV13 and TRBJ2-5; TRBD2 matches at 13 bases. Germline trimming cut 6 bases from V and 0 bases from J; bases unmatched to any gene: 7. The CDR3 runs 17 residues. Germline V lookup: CDR1 PRHDT, CDR2 FYEKMQ (reference sequence). Here the CDR3 DNA reads TGTGCCAGCAGAGCGACTAGCGGGAGGTCGTACCAAGAGACCCAGTACTTC. It translates to CASRATSGRSYQETQYF.

This clonotype was counted between two and nine times. The chain recombines TRBV28 with TRBJ2-7; no clear D. With 6 bases removed from V and 1 base from J, the gap between germline ends came to 16 bases. CDR1 is MDHEN and CDR2 is SYDVKM in the germline V gene. This CDR3 is 15 amino acids long. CDR3 sequence (DNA): TGTGCCAGCAGCCCCGACTCTTACCGATCCTACGAGCAGTACTTC. Its translation is CASSPDSYRSYEQYF.

V gene TRBV7-8 combines with J gene TRBJ1-1; 9 bases align to TRBD1. From germline, CDR1 is SGHVS and CDR2 FQNEAQ. The CDR3 runs to 14 residues. J was trimmed by 5 bases and V by 5 bases; bases with no gene match: 6. DNA for the CDR3: TGTGCCAGCAGCAAGACAGGGGGATTAACTGAAGCTTTCTTT. Encoded protein: CASSKTGGLTEAFF.

This clonotype has just a few counts. The CDR3 loop reads CSARGTVTYEQYF. The CDR3 region has the DNA TGCAGTGCTAGAGGGACAGTAACCTACGAGCAGTACTTC. The chain combines TRBV20-1 with TRBJ2-7; a possible D gene is TRBD1 (6 bases). CDR1 is DFQATT and CDR2 is SNEGSKA in the germline V gene (reference sequence). The CDR3 has 13 residues. Trimming pared 1 base from V and 2 bases from J, leaving 9 bases between.

The CDR3 DNA reads as TGTGCCAGCAGCAAAGGACTAGCGGGGGGTCTGCACGATGAGCAGTTCTTC. The encoded protein is CASSKGLAGGLHDEQFF. V is TRBV7-2 and J is TRBJ2-1, with 14 bases aligning to TRBD2. This CDR3 region has 17 residues. V trimming: 5 bases; J trimming: 8 bases; junction bases outside the gene matches: 11. Germline V CDR1 and CDR2: SGHTA, FQGNSA.